This TCR beta chain was captured in a study of cytomegalovirus exposure and HLA in healthy donors. Overall study findings and caveats: A missense variant in DCLRE1C was later tied to TCR beta V- and J-gene trimming.

This CDR3 has 15 amino acids. J lost 4 bases, V lost 7 bases, and 4 bases had no gene match. Germline V gene lookup returns CDR1 LNHDA and CDR2 SQIVND (reference sequence). Notes on this clone: Antigen unknown.

PCR was performed using 60 Vbeta and 13 Jbeta primers. The repertoire was sequenced with immunoSEQ multiplex PCR; TCRdb's copy has only in-frame clones and lacks some. Of more than 140,000 clones in the sample, about 80% were seen once. Sequenced: PBMCs. This sequence originates from a woman aged 40 to 55 in good health and CMV-seronegative. The genes are TRBV19 and TRBJ2-5; 15 positions match TRBD2. DNA for the CDR3: TGTGCCAGTAATACGGGACTAGCGGGAGGAGAGACCCAGTACTTC. Residues: CASNTGLAGGETQYF.